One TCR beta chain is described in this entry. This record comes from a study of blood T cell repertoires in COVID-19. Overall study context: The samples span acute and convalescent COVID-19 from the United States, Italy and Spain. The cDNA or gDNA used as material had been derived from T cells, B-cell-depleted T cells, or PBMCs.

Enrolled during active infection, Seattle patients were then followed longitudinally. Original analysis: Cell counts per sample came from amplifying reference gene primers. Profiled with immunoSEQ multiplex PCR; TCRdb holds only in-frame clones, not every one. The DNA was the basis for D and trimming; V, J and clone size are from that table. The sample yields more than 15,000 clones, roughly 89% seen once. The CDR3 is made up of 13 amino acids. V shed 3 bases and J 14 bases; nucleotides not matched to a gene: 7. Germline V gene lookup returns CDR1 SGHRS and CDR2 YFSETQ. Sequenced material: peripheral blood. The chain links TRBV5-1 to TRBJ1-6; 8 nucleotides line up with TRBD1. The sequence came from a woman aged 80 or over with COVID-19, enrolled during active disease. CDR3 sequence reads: CASSWGQAAALHF. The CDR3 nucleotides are TGCGCCAGCAGCTGGGGACAGGCCGCAGCCCTCCACTTT.